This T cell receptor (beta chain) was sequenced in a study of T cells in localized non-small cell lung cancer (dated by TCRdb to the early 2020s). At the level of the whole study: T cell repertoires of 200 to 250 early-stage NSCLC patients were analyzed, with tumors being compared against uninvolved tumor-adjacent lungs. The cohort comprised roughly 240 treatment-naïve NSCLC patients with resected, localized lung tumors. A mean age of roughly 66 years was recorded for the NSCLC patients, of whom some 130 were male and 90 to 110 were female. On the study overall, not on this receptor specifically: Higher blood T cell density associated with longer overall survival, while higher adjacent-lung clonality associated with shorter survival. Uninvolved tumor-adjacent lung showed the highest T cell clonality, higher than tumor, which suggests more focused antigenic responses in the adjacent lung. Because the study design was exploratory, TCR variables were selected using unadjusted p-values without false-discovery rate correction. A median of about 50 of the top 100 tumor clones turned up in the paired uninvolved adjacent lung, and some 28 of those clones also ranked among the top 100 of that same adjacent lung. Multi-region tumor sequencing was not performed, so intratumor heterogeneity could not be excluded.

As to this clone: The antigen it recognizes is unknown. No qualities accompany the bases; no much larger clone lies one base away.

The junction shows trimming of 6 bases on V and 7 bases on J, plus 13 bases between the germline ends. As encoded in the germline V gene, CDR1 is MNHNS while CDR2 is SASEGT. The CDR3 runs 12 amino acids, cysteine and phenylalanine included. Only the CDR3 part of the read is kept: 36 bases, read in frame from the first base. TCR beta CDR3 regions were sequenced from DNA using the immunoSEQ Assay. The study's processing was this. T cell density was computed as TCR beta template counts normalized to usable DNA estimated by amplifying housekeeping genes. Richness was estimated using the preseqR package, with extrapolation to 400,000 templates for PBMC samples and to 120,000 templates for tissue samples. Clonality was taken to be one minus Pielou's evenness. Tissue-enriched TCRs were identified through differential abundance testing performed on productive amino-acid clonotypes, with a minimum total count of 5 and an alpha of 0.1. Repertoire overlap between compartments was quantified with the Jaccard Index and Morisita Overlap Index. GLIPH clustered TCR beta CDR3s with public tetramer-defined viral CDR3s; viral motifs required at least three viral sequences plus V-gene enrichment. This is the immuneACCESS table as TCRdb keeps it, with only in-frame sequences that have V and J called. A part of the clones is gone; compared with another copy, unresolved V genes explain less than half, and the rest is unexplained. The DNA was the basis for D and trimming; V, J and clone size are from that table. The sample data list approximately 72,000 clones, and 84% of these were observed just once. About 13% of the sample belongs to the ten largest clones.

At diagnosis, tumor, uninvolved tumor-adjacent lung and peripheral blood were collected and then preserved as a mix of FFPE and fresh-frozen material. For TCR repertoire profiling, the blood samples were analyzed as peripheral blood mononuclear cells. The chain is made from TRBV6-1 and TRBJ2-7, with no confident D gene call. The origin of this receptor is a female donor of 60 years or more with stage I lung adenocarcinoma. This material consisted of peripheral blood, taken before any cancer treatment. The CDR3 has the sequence CASSEQGREQYF. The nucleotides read TGTGCCAGCAGCGAGCAAGGGCGGGAGCAGTACTTC.